This is a list of T cell receptor beta chains from one sample in a study of T cells after yellow fever vaccination. TCRdb re-called the 5' RACE reads through MiXCR, storing one row per CDR3 protein. Among about 320,000 distinct CDR3 sequences listed, about 6.9% were seen once. The sequencing here drew on PBMCs, taken roughly seven weeks after the first yellow fever vaccination. The receptor set was obtained from a young man who received the YFV17D yellow fever vaccine. Both conserved end residues are part of each CDR3. A D gene is named only where the DNA matches it firmly. Clone sizes are given selectively: once, few, many, or a class where the clone is expanded.

>-|TRBV7-6|TRBJ2-5|TRBD2
CASSSGLAGQETQYF
TGTGCCAGCAGCTCGGGACTAGCGGGGCAAGAGACCCAGTACTTC
>few|TRBV5-1|TRBJ1-1|-
CASSLDGVETEAFF
TGCGCCAGCAGCTTGGATGGGGTTGAAACTGAAGCTTTCTTT
>-|TRBV6-1|TRBJ2-3|TRBD1
CASSGQGGPTDTQYF
TGTGCCAGCAGTGGACAGGGGGGCCCCACAGATACGCAGTATTTT
>few|TRBV7-9|TRBJ2-1|TRBD2
CASSMMGLAGGLNEQFF
TGTGCCAGCAGCATGATGGGACTAGCGGGGGGGCTAAATGAGCAGTTCTTC
>-|TRBV10-3|TRBJ2-3|-
CAIWGGTDTQYF
TGTGCCATCTGGGGGGGCACAGATACGCAGTATTTT
>-|TRBV20-1|TRBJ1-3|-
CSASYPGARTGNTIYF
TGCAGTGCTAGTTACCCGGGAGCCCGAACTGGAAACACCATATATTTT
>many|TRBV11-2|TRBJ2-3|-
CASSPFFATDTQYF
TGTGCCAGCAGCCCGTTCTTTGCTACAGATACGCAGTATTTT
>-|TRBV7-6|TRBJ2-3|TRBD2
CASSLALAAGVSTDTQYF
TGTGCCAGCAGCTTAGCTCTCGCGGCGGGAGTTAGCACAGATACGCAGTATTTT
>few|TRBV7-8|TRBJ2-3|TRBD2
CASSPLSGGPDTQYF
TGTGCCAGCAGCCCCCTTAGCGGGGGGCCAGATACGCAGTATTTT
>-|TRBV6-1|TRBJ1-5|TRBD1
CASSDVQGNVQPQHF
TGTGCCAGCAGTGACGTACAGGGGAACGTGCAGCCCCAGCATTTT
>many|TRBV7-6|TRBJ1-5|-
CASSSDRNQPQHF
TGTGCCAGCAGCAGTGACAGGAATCAGCCCCAGCATTTT
>many|TRBV18|TRBJ2-1|-
CASSPGAVSDNEQFF
TGTGCCAGCTCACCGGGAGCGGTTTCGGACAATGAGCAGTTCTTC
>-|TRBV12-3/TRBV12-4|TRBJ2-5|TRBD1
CASRAWDRGPETQYF
TGTGCCAGCAGGGCCTGGGACAGGGGTCCAGAGACCCAGTACTTC
>many|TRBV5-1|TRBJ1-1|-
CASSLVVGDGNTEAFF
TGCGCCAGCAGCTTGGTGGTGGGAGATGGGAACACTGAAGCTTTCTTT
>-|TRBV5-1|TRBJ1-1|-
CASSNRATMNTEAFF
TGCGCCAGCAGCAACAGGGCTACCATGAACACTGAAGCTTTCTTT
>many|TRBV11-2|TRBJ2-1|-
CASSSERVEPYNEQFF
TGTGCCAGCAGCTCCGAGCGGGTAGAACCCTACAATGAGCAGTTCTTC
>-|TRBV5-1|TRBJ2-1|-
CASSRRLGGSYNEQFF
TGCGCCAGCAGCCGGCGGTTGGGTGGCTCCTACAATGAGCAGTTCTTC
>few|TRBV7-9|TRBJ2-7|-
CASSLRNEQYF
TGTGCCAGCAGCCTCAGGAACGAGCAGTACTTC
>-|TRBV11-2|TRBJ2-1|TRBD2
CASSPPSGGPLNEQFF
TGTGCCAGCAGCCCCCCTAGCGGGGGGCCCTTGAATGAGCAGTTCTTC
>-|TRBV4-1|TRBJ2-1|-
CASSLDRYDEQFF
TGCGCCAGCAGCCTAGACAGGTACGATGAGCAGTTCTTC
>many|TRBV7-9|TRBJ2-7|-
CASSLGPMGVSEQYF
TGTGCCAGCAGCCTAGGACCAATGGGGGTATCCGAGCAGTACTTC
>few|TRBV6-4|TRBJ2-3|TRBD2
CASSDSSGGPGDTQYF
TGTGCCAGCAGTGACTCGAGCGGGGGGCCAGGAGATACGCAGTATTTT
>few|TRBV28|TRBJ1-2|-
CASSRGGGYGYTF
TGTGCCAGCAGCCGTGGGGGTGGGTATGGCTACACCTTC
>-|TRBV5-1|TRBJ1-1|-
CASAPLKNTEAFF
TGCGCCAGTGCTCCCTTAAAGAACACTGAAGCTTTCTTT
>many|TRBV12-3/TRBV12-4|TRBJ2-3|-
CASSYRAPTDTQYF
TGTGCCAGCAGTTACCGGGCCCCCACAGATACGCAGTATTTT
>many|TRBV6-2/TRBV6-3|TRBJ2-1|-
CASSYSDVSGIYNEQFF
TGTGCCAGCAGTTACTCCGATGTTAGCGGAATATACAATGAGCAGTTCTTC
>many|TRBV29-1|TRBJ1-2|TRBD1
CSAQGGLNYGYTF
TGCAGCGCTCAGGGGGGACTTAACTATGGCTACACCTTC
>many|TRBV7-2|TRBJ2-5|TRBD1
CASSFMSGTGYDF
TGTGCCAGCAGCTTTATGTCTGGGACAGGATATGACTTC
>few|TRBV4-3|TRBJ2-3|-
CASSQDGQRTDTQYF
TGCGCCAGCAGCCAAGATGGACAGCGCACAGATACGCAGTATTTT
>-|TRBV5-1|TRBJ2-2|-
CASRELGELFF
TGCGCCAGCCGCGAACTCGGGGAGCTGTTTTTT
>many|TRBV7-2|TRBJ2-1|-
CASSPSQGYNEQFF
TGTGCCAGCAGCCCCTCACAGGGCTACAATGAGCAGTTCTTC
>many|TRBV7-8|TRBJ2-3|TRBD2
CASSLQRGGRDTQYF
TGTGCCAGCAGCTTACAGCGGGGGGGCCGAGATACGCAGTATTTT
>-|TRBV4-1|TRBJ2-1|TRBD2
CASRRIEWETSPYNEQFF
TGCGCCAGCAGAAGAATAGAATGGGAGACTAGCCCCTACAATGAGCAGTTCTTC
>many|TRBV29-1|TRBJ1-1|-
CSVEDRTYRETEAFF
TGCAGCGTTGAAGATCGGACCTATCGGGAGACTGAAGCTTTCTTT
>-|TRBV4-2|TRBJ2-5|-
CASSQVAREDLQETQYF
TGTGCCAGCAGCCAAGTGGCGCGGGAAGATCTTCAAGAGACCCAGTACTTC
>few|TRBV10-3|TRBJ2-3|TRBD1
CAARGTSGPDTQYF
TGTGCAGCCAGGGGGACCTCGGGGCCAGATACGCAGTATTTT
>few|TRBV12-3/TRBV12-4|TRBJ2-5|-
CASSFPDHQETQYF
TGTGCCAGCAGTTTCCCGGACCACCAAGAGACCCAGTACTTC
>-|TRBV20-1|TRBJ2-5|TRBD1
CSARDLRDRGRETQYF
TGCAGTGCTAGAGATCTTCGGGACAGGGGACGCGAGACCCAGTACTTC
>many|TRBV4-1|TRBJ2-4|-
CASSQISGGLDIQYF
TGCGCCAGCAGCCAAATCTCGGGGGGCCTAGACATTCAGTACTTC
>-|TRBV20-1|TRBJ1-2|-
CSARELRNYGYTF
TGCAGTGCTAGAGAACTAAGGAACTATGGCTACACCTTC
>few|TRBV3-1|TRBJ2-1|-
CASSPSSAIDYNEQFF
TGTGCCAGCAGCCCGTCTAGCGCGATTGACTACAATGAGCAGTTCTTC
>-|TRBV6-1|TRBJ2-5|-
CASREQGRGRFETQYF
TGTGCCAGCAGGGAACAGGGACGGGGGCGCTTCGAGACCCAGTACTTC
>many|TRBV18|TRBJ1-1|-
CASSPYRDRDTEAFF
TGTGCCAGCTCACCGTACAGGGATAGGGACACTGAAGCTTTCTTT
>many|TRBV6-1|TRBJ2-1|TRBD2
CASSEAIQRGDNEQFF
TGTGCCAGCAGTGAAGCGATACAGCGGGGGGACAATGAGCAGTTCTTC
>few|TRBV5-6|TRBJ2-5|TRBD2
CASSLATSGTQYF
TGTGCCAGCAGCCTTGCGACTAGCGGGACCCAGTACTTC
>many|TRBV5-1|TRBJ2-2|-
CASSRLPSPNTGELFF
TGCGCCAGCAGCCGTCTCCCTTCCCCCAACACCGGGGAGCTGTTTTTT
>many|TRBV12-3/TRBV12-4|TRBJ2-1|-
CASSNLARFF
TGTGCCAGCAGCAACCTCGCTCGGTTCTTC
>many|TRBV15|TRBJ2-4|-
CATSSSQGFVKNIQYF
TGTGCCACCAGCAGCTCACAGGGCTTTGTCAAAAACATTCAGTACTTC
>many|TRBV7-9|TRBJ2-3|-
CASSLGRIFTDTQYF
TGTGCCAGCAGCTTAGGCAGAATCTTCACAGATACGCAGTATTTT
>few|TRBV6-5|TRBJ1-2|-
CASSWRGGVNYGYTF
TGTGCCAGCAGTTGGAGAGGTGGGGTGAACTATGGCTACACCTTC
>few|TRBV7-9|TRBJ2-3|TRBD1
CATSRGQDSTDTQYF
TGTGCCACTAGCAGGGGACAGGATAGCACAGATACGCAGTATTTT
>-|TRBV29-1|TRBJ1-5|TRBD1
CSARGTAALNQPQHF
TGCAGCGCCCGAGGGACAGCAGCTTTAAATCAGCCCCAGCATTTT
>-|TRBV6-5|TRBJ2-3|-
CASSYGRTDTQYF
TGTGCCAGCAGTTACGGGCGAACAGATACGCAGTATTTT
>few|TRBV6-2/TRBV6-3|TRBJ2-1|-
CVIKGLGRTHEQFF
TGTGTTATAAAGGGTCTGGGTAGAACCCATGAGCAGTTCTTC
>many|TRBV12-3/TRBV12-4|TRBJ1-4|TRBD1
CASSRTGFSKKLFF
TGTGCCAGCAGCCGGACAGGGTTTAGTAAAAAACTGTTTTTT